The present entry profiles one T cell receptor (beta chain) with its context. Assay used: immunoSEQ multiplex PCR; TCRdb lists only in-frame clones, some missing. The sample consists of just over 2,000,000 clones, 90% to 95% of them appearing once. Germline lookup yields CDR1 LNHDA and CDR2 SQIVND (reference sequence). The ends were cut back, 4 bases at V and 0 bases at J, with 10 bases in the middle. There are 15 residues in the CDR3. These data originate in a study of shared clonotypes between healthy human individuals. This TCR was recovered from a man aged 18-30 years in good health. The chain couples TRBV19 to TRBJ1-5, with D possibly being TRBD1 (6 bases). Sequenced: naive CD4+ T cells sorted from blood. Specified subset: CD45RA+ positively selected. Here the CDR3 reads CASSTTGISNQPQHF. DNA for the CDR3: TGTGCCAGTAGTACAACAGGGATTAGCAATCAGCCCCAGCATTTT.